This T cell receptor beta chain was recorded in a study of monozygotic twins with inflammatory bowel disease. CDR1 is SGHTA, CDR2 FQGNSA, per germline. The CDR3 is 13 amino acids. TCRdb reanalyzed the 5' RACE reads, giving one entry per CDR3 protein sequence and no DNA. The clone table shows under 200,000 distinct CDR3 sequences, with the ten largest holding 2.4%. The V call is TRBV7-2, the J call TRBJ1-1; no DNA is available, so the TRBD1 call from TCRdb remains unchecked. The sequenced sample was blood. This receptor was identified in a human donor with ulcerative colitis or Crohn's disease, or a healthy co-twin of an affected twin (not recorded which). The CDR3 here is CASSLGRDRAAFF.